The T cell receptor beta chain described here comes from a study of blood T cell repertoires in COVID-19. Trimming at V came to 1 base and at J to 4 bases, leaving 5 bases not matched to a gene. Germline V gene lookup returns CDR1 LGHDT and CDR2 YNNKEL (reference sequence). This CDR3 region has 16 residues. TCRdb keeps only in-frame clones here, not all; method: immunoSEQ multiplex PCR. The sample holds some 150,000 clones, roughly 84% seen once. Sequenced input: peripheral blood. This sequence originates from a woman in her 50s with acute or convalescent COVID-19. This chain links TRBV3-1 (or the pseudogene TRBV3-2) with TRBJ2-1; 9 nucleotides line up with TRBD2. This CDR3 reads CASSQVKAGGYNEQFF. As DNA, the CDR3 is TGTGCCAGCAGCCAAGTAAAAGCGGGGGGTTACAATGAGCAGTTCTTC.